This entry lists 21 T cell receptor beta chains sequenced from one sample in a study of blood T cell repertoires in COVID-19. The data were produced by immunoSEQ multiplex PCR, yet TCRdb's version contains in-frame clones alone and is incomplete. The sample carries about 210,000 clones, 83% recorded once. The specimen sequenced was peripheral blood. Every receptor here comes from a middle-aged woman with active or convalescent COVID-19.

The V call is TRBV2, the J call TRBJ2-3; 10 positions agree with TRBD2. The CDR3 covers 16 residues. The germline gives CDR1 SNHLY, CDR2 FYNNEI. The V and J ends lost 3 bases and 2 bases, in that order; junction bases with no gene match: 5. CDR3 DNA: TGTGCCAGCAGTGATTTAGCGGGGGGCTACACAGATACGCAGTATTTT. It encodes CASSDLAGGYTDTQYF.

This sequence joins TRBV28 and TRBJ1-5; 9 bases map to TRBD1. The germline V gene has CDR1 MDHEN and CDR2 SYDVKM. The junction had 11 bases not matched to a gene; V was cut back by 7 bases and J by 7 bases. The CDR3 is made up of 15 amino acids. Here the CDR3 DNA reads TGTGCCAGCATCCCTTCACAGGGGGCGAGGCAGCCCCAGCATTTT. Translating it yields CASIPSQGARQPQHF.

This clone was found a few times. The genes are TRBV19 and TRBJ2-1; 9 bases line up with TRBD2. The germline CDR1 and CDR2 sequences are LNHDA and SQIVND (reference sequence). V shed 6 bases, J shed 1 base, and the junction held 7 bases outside the gene matches. CDR3 length equals 16 residues. The CDR3 region is CASRRGGISSYNEQFF. The DNA of the CDR3 is TGTGCCAGTAGGCGGGGGGGTATTAGTTCCTACAATGAGCAGTTCTTC.

This sequence joins TRBV11-2 and TRBJ1-1; a weak D match, TRBD1 (6 bases). CDR1 is SGHAT and CDR2 is FQNNGV in the germline V gene. V was trimmed by 5 bases and J by 0 bases, leaving 10 bases between them. This CDR3 spans 14 amino acids. In DNA form, the CDR3 reads TGTGCCAGCAGCATACAGGGATTGAACACTGAAGCTTTCTTT. Translated: CASSIQGLNTEAFF.

This sequence joins TRBV29-1 and TRBJ1-1; D gene uncertain. CDR1 SQVTM and CDR2 ANQGSEA come from the germline V gene. Trimming took off 6 bases at V and 6 bases at J, with 2 bases between the two ends. The CDR3 is made up of 8 amino acids. The CDR3 region has the DNA TGCAGCGTCGCTGAAGCTTTCTTT. Its protein is CSVAEAFF.

The chain is built from TRBV28 and TRBJ1-4; 9 bases match TRBD1. The V segment lost 6 bases and the J segment 6 bases; nucleotides outside the gene matches: 2. Germline V CDR1 and CDR2: MDHEN, SYDVKM. This CDR3 has 13 amino acids. The DNA for the CDR3 is TGTGCCAGCAGAAGGACAGGGGATGAAAAACTGTTTTTT. Protein product: CASRRTGDEKLFF.

The J gene is TRBJ1-6, the V gene TRBV3-1 (or the pseudogene TRBV3-2); D may be TRBD1 (5 bases). V lost 4 bases and J 2 bases, leaving 9 bases between the germline ends. CDR1 LGHDT and CDR2 YNNKEL come from the germline V gene (reference sequence). CDR3 size: 15 residues. The CDR3 reads CASSPQGTYNSPLHF. The CDR3 DNA is TGTGCCAGCAGCCCTCAGGGCACCTATAATTCACCCCTCCACTTT.

The CDR3 protein is CASSYRASGRNNEQFF. The CDR3 DNA reads TGTGCCAGTAGCTATAGAGCGAGCGGGAGGAACAATGAGCAGTTCTTC. V gene TRBV19 combines with J gene TRBJ2-1, with 9 bases aligning to TRBD2. CDR1 and CDR2 from the germline V gene are LNHDA and SQIVND (reference sequence). CDR3 size: 16 residues. Trimming cost V 6 bases and J 5 bases; bases outside gene matches: 11.

The CDR3 nucleotides read TGTGCCAGCAGTTATTTGGGCAGGGGGCGCGGAAACATTCAGTACTTC. Its protein product is CASSYLGRGRGNIQYF. V gene TRBV6-9 combines with J gene TRBJ2-4; 8 bases match TRBD1. Germline V CDR1 and CDR2: MNHGY, SVAAGI. J gave up 6 bases and V 1 base, and 8 bases lay outside the gene matches. CDR3 size: 16 residues.

This clone was recorded only once. V is TRBV29-1 and J is TRBJ1-2, with 7 bases aligning to TRBD1. Germline V gene data show CDR1 as SQVTM and CDR2 as ANQGSEA. V was clipped by 5 bases and J by 6 bases; unmatched bases: 6. The CDR3 covers 12 residues. The CDR3 nucleotides read TGCAGCGTTTATGGGACAGTCGATGGCTACACCTTC. Its translation is CSVYGTVDGYTF.

The chain combines TRBV3-1 (or the pseudogene TRBV3-2) with TRBJ1-2, with D hard to call. The germline V and J ends were trimmed by 1 base and 12 bases, with 15 bases remaining between them. The V gene's germline CDR1 is LGHDT and CDR2 YNNKEL (reference sequence). The CDR3 covers 13 residues. CDR3 region: CASSQAPGKRDTF. The CDR3 nucleotides are TGTGCCAGCAGCCAAGCCCCGGGGAAACGGGACACCTTC.

This sequence joins TRBV18 and TRBJ1-2; no clear D. The CDR3 has 15 amino acids. Trimming cost V 3 bases and J 5 bases, with 16 bases left between them. CDR1 and CDR2 (germline): KGHSH, LQKENI. The CDR3: CASSPQTYPGYGYTF. As DNA, the CDR3 is TGTGCCAGCTCACCCCAGACCTACCCGGGGTATGGCTACACCTTC.

CDR3 sequence (DNA): TGTGCCATCACCCCCGGGCAGGGTAACTACAATGAGCAGTTCTTC. Translating gives CAITPGQGNYNEQFF. V usage is TRBV10-3 and J usage is TRBJ2-1, with D possibly being TRBD1 (5 bases). Trimming pared 7 bases from V and 3 bases from J, leaving 16 bases between. This CDR3 has 15 residues. Germline V CDR1 and CDR2: ENHRY, SYGVKD.

This rearrangement joins TRBV18 to TRBJ2-5, with D tentatively TRBD1 (6 bases). This CDR3 is built from 15 residues. Trimming left V 6 bases short and J 2 bases short, with 16 bases between. From germline, CDR1 is KGHSH and CDR2 LQKENI. CDR3 bases: TGTGCCAGCTCCCTAACGAGGACAGAGCAAGAGACCCAGTACTTC. Translation: CASSLTRTEQETQYF.

The sample holds one count of this clone. The chain has TRBV12-5 and TRBJ1-2; D perhaps matches TRBD1 (6 bases). This CDR3 is built from 12 residues. The V gene's germline CDR1 is LGHNT and CDR2 FRNRAP. The V end lost 9 bases, the J end lost 8 bases, and 16 bases lay between the germline ends. In DNA, the CDR3 is TGTGCTAGAACCTCGGGGGGCGGAGGCTACACCTTC. It is translated as CARTSGGGGYTF.

The chain couples TRBV30 to TRBJ1-2, with 7 bases identical to TRBD1. Germline CDR1 and CDR2: GTSNPN and SVGIG (reference sequence). V dropped 3 bases and J dropped 5; count of bases not matched to a gene: 6. The CDR3 totals 13 residues. The DNA for the CDR3 is TGTGCCTGGAGCAGGGGGAATAGGTATGGCTACACCTTC. It translates to CAWSRGNRYGYTF.

The DNA for the CDR3 is TGTGCCACCAGCAGGACCGGACTAGCGGGAGGCACCGGGGAGCTGTTTTTT. It translates to CATSRTGLAGGTGELFF. This chain uses TRBV15 with TRBJ2-2; 14 bases align to TRBD2. Germline CDR1 and CDR2: LNHNV and YYDKDF (reference sequence). Trimming cost V 3 bases and J 4 bases; bases outside gene matches: 4. The CDR3 consists of 17 residues.

V and J are TRBV19 and TRBJ1-1; D possibly corresponds to TRBD1 (6 bases). This CDR3 spans 14 amino acids. Germline assignment: CDR1 LNHDA and CDR2 SQIVND (reference sequence). Trimming removed 7 bases at V and 6 bases at J, with 18 bases between. The CDR3 bases are TGTGCCAGTATTCTTCGGACAGCCCCAGCTGAAGCTTTCTTT. It encodes CASILRTAPAEAFF.

The chain has TRBV2 and TRBJ2-7; no reliable D call. CDR1 is SNHLY, CDR2 FYNNEI, per germline. With 2 bases removed from V and 6 bases from J, the gap between germline ends came to 8 bases. The CDR3 extends over 12 amino acids. The CDR3, as DNA: TGTGCCAGCAGTGAACACTTACCCGAGCAGTACTTC. Protein product: CASSEHLPEQYF.

This clone has only one observation. The chain uses TRBV19 and TRBJ2-7; D not resolved. Germline CDR1 LNHDA, CDR2 SQIVND (reference sequence). This CDR3 has 13 residues. V lost 1 base and J lost 2, with 6 bases in between. This chain's CDR3 is CASSIGGAYEQYF. CDR3 nucleotide sequence: TGTGCCAGTAGTATAGGCGGTGCCTACGAGCAGTACTTC.

The rearrangement joins TRBV7-3 to TRBJ2-2; the D is unclear. The V gene's germline CDR1 is SGHTA and CDR2 FQGTGA. The CDR3 extends over 15 amino acids. The V and J ends lost 3 bases and 5 bases respectively, with 13 bases between them. The DNA for the CDR3 is TGTGCCAGCAGCTTGGCCGGGTCACCGACCGGGGAGCTGTTTTTT. Translated: CASSLAGSPTGELFF.